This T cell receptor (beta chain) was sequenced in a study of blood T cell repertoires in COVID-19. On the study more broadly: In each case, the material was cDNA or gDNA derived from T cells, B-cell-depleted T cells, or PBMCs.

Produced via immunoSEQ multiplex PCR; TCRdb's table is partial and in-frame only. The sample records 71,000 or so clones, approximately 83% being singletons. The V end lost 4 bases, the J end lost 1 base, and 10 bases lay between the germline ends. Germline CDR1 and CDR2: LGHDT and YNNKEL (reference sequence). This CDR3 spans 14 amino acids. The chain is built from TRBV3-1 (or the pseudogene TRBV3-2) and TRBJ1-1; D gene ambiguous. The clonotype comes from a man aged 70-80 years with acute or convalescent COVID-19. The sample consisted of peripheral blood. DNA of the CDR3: TGTGCCAGCAGCCGAGGAGGGAGGAACACTGAAGCTTTCTTT. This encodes CASSRGGRNTEAFF.